The rows below give T cell receptor beta chains drawn from one sample of a study of human T cells and chemical hapten exposure. TCRdb fed the RACE reads into MiXCR, producing one record per CDR3 protein. The table records tens of thousands of distinct CDR3 sequences, roughly 11% of them present only once. Material: whole blood, obtained in connection with sensitization to the hapten diphenylcyclopropenone (DPC). Receptors were obtained from a woman in her fifties or sixties with alopecia areata. Some clones in this sample may be carry-over from other donors' samples. Each CDR3 is given with its conserved first and last residue. The D gene is left open where the match is weak. Some rows have no size entry. The others give once, few or many, or a class for an expanded clone.

D: NA
J: TRBJ2-2
V: TRBV6-2/TRBV6-3
size: many
DNA: TGTGCCAGCACTCAAAGGGGTCTCACCGGGGAGCTGTTTTTT
CDR3: CASTQRGLTGELFF

D: NA
J: TRBJ2-7
V: TRBV10-3
size: few
DNA: TGTGCCATCAGTGAGCGAGGGAGCTCCTACGAGCAGTACTTC
CDR3: CAISERGSSYEQYF

D: NA
J: TRBJ2-1
V: TRBV28
size: many
DNA: TGTGCCAGCAGTTTACCCGGAATCGGATGGCAGTTCTTC
CDR3: CASSLPGIGWQFF

D: NA
J: TRBJ1-1
V: TRBV10-3
size: NA
DNA: TGTGCCATCAGTGTCAGGAGTGAGGAAGCTTTCTTT
CDR3: CAISVRSEEAFF

D: NA
J: TRBJ2-2
V: TRBV11-3
size: NA
DNA: TGTGCCAGCAGCTCGATTGACAGCCAGAATACCGGGGAGCTGTTTTTT
CDR3: CASSSIDSQNTGELFF

D: TRBD2
J: TRBJ2-3
V: TRBV18
size: many
DNA: TGTGCCAGCTCACCATCGGATGGGGGGGCAGATACGCAGTATTTT
CDR3: CASSPSDGGADTQYF

D: TRBD1
J: TRBJ1-5
V: TRBV28
size: NA
DNA: TGTGCCAGCAGAAGGGACAGGGGGCGCAATCAGCCCCAGCATTTT
CDR3: CASRRDRGRNQPQHF

D: NA
J: TRBJ1-6
V: TRBV7-9
size: few
DNA: TGTGCCAGCAGCCGTGGGGGGCTCAGTTCACCCCTCCACTTT
CDR3: CASSRGGLSSPLHF

D: NA
J: TRBJ2-6
V: TRBV9
size: NA
DNA: TGTGCCAGCACCCGCGCTGGGGCCAACGTCCTGACTTTC
CDR3: CASTRAGANVLTF

D: NA
J: TRBJ2-7
V: TRBV20-1
size: few
DNA: TGCAGTGCTAAGGGGATCTCCTACGAGCAGTACTTC
CDR3: CSAKGISYEQYF

D: NA
J: TRBJ1-1
V: TRBV24-1
size: NA
DNA: TGTGCCACCAGTGCCTTTGGGAACACTGAAGCTTTCTTT
CDR3: CATSAFGNTEAFF

D: TRBD1
J: TRBJ1-2
V: TRBV6-5
size: NA
DNA: TGTGCCAGCAGGTACAGGGGCTCGGATGGCTACACCTTC
CDR3: CASRYRGSDGYTF

D: NA
J: TRBJ2-7
V: TRBV11-2
size: few
DNA: TGTGCCAGCAGCTCCTCCAGAGAGCCCGTCTACGAGCAGTACTTC
CDR3: CASSSSREPVYEQYF

D: NA
J: TRBJ2-1
V: TRBV5-1
size: many
DNA: TGCGCCAGCAGCTTCGACCCCTCCTCCTACAATGAGCAGTTCTTC
CDR3: CASSFDPSSYNEQFF

D: TRBD1
J: TRBJ2-5
V: TRBV10-3
size: few
DNA: TGTGCCATCTCGGGACAGGAATCCCAAGAGACCCAGTACTTC
CDR3: CAISGQESQETQYF

D: NA
J: TRBJ2-3
V: TRBV6-5
size: many
DNA: TGTGCCAGCCGGGCAAGGGCGGCCAGCACAGATACGCAGTATTTT
CDR3: CASRARAASTDTQYF

D: NA
J: TRBJ1-3
V: TRBV20-1
size: many
DNA: TGCAGTGCTTTCCAGACAGCTGGAAACACCATATATTTT
CDR3: CSAFQTAGNTIYF

D: NA
J: TRBJ1-1
V: TRBV29-1
size: many
DNA: TGCAGCGTTCGGGGACGCCTTAGCACTGAAGCTTTCTTT
CDR3: CSVRGRLSTEAFF

D: NA
J: TRBJ1-4
V: TRBV6-6
size: many
DNA: TGTGCCAGCCTGAAAAGGGGAGATAATGAAAAACTGTTTTTT
CDR3: CASLKRGDNEKLFF

D: NA
J: TRBJ1-6
V: TRBV6-5
size: many
DNA: TGTGCCAGCAGTTACTCCCAGGCCCTGTCCTATAATTCACCCCTCCACTTT
CDR3: CASSYSQALSYNSPLHF

D: NA
J: TRBJ1-4
V: TRBV20-1
size: many
DNA: TGCAGTGCTAGAGGTGGCGAAAAACTGTTTTTT
CDR3: CSARGGEKLFF

D: NA
J: TRBJ1-2
V: TRBV10-3
size: NA
DNA: TGTGCCATCACCCACGCGGGGGGTGCGGGAGGCTACACCTTC
CDR3: CAITHAGGAGGYTF

D: NA
J: TRBJ2-1
V: TRBV6-2/TRBV6-3
size: few
DNA: TGTGCCAGCAATACCCCCGGGGGAGCAGACGAGCAGTTCTTC
CDR3: CASNTPGGADEQFF

D: TRBD2
J: TRBJ2-3
V: TRBV5-1
size: NA
DNA: TGCGCCAGCTGCCTAAGGAGCGGGGGATCCACAGATACGCAGTATTTT
CDR3: CASCLRSGGSTDTQYF

D: NA
J: TRBJ1-1
V: TRBV12-3/TRBV12-4
size: many
DNA: TGTGCCAGCAGTGGCGGTCGCAAATACGAGGACACTGAAGCTTTCTTT
CDR3: CASSGGRKYEDTEAFF

D: NA
J: TRBJ1-1
V: TRBV2
size: NA
DNA: TGTGCCAGCAGTGCCCAGGGAGTAGCTTTCTTT
CDR3: CASSAQGVAFF

D: NA
J: TRBJ2-3
V: TRBV3-1
size: few
DNA: TGTGCCAGCAGCCAATTCCCCAAGAGCGAGGATACGCAGTATTTT
CDR3: CASSQFPKSEDTQYF

D: NA
J: TRBJ1-3
V: TRBV18
size: NA
DNA: TGTGCCAGCTCACCCACCCAGGGGCCTGGAAACACCATATATTTT
CDR3: CASSPTQGPGNTIYF

D: TRBD1
J: TRBJ2-3
V: TRBV5-5
size: NA
DNA: TGTGCCAGCAGCTGGGGACAGGGCCCTAGCACAGATACGCAGTATTTT
CDR3: CASSWGQGPSTDTQYF

D: NA
J: TRBJ1-1
V: TRBV7-9
size: few
DNA: TGTGCCAGCAGCTTAGCCCCGGCAGGGGCGGAAGCTTTCTTT
CDR3: CASSLAPAGAEAFF

D: TRBD2
J: TRBJ2-7
V: TRBV29-1
size: many
DNA: TGCAGCGTTATACCTACTAGCGGGGCGACCTACGAGCAGTACTTC
CDR3: CSVIPTSGATYEQYF

D: TRBD2
J: TRBJ2-5
V: TRBV2
size: NA
DNA: TGTGCCAGCAATGGGAAAGCGGGGGTCCAAGAGACCCAGTACTTC
CDR3: CASNGKAGVQETQYF

D: NA
J: TRBJ1-3
V: TRBV20-1
size: many
DNA: TGCAGTGCTAGTCTCCCTCCAGGAAACACCATATATTTT
CDR3: CSASLPPGNTIYF

D: TRBD1
J: TRBJ1-1
V: TRBV18
size: NA
DNA: TGTGCCAGCTCACGGGACAGTAGCAACACTGAAGTTTTCTTT
CDR3: CASSRDSSNTEVFF

D: NA
J: TRBJ2-3
V: TRBV6-2/TRBV6-3
size: few
DNA: TGTGCCAGCAGTTATTCGGGGAGCACAGATACGCAGTATTTT
CDR3: CASSYSGSTDTQYF

D: NA
J: TRBJ1-5
V: TRBV4-1
size: few
DNA: TGCGCCAGCAGCCCCCCCGGGGGCAATCAGCCCCAGCATTTT
CDR3: CASSPPGGNQPQHF

D: NA
J: TRBJ2-1
V: TRBV12-5
size: few
DNA: TGTGCTAGTGGCCCTGGCGGGTCTTACAATGAGCAGTTCTTC
CDR3: CASGPGGSYNEQFF

D: TRBD1
J: TRBJ1-5
V: TRBV28
size: NA
DNA: TGTGCCAGCAGTTTCGGGGACAGGGGTCAGCCCCAGCATTTT
CDR3: CASSFGDRGQPQHF

D: NA
J: TRBJ2-4
V: TRBV20-1
size: few
DNA: TGCAGTGCTAGTTCGGGGCTAGCCAAAAACATTCAGTACTTC
CDR3: CSASSGLAKNIQYF

D: NA
J: TRBJ2-7
V: TRBV11-2
size: NA
DNA: TGTGCCAGCAGCCCAGTACGCCGGAACCTGAAAGGGAGAACAGGCAAGCAGTACTTC
CDR3: CASSPVRRNLKGRTGKQYF

D: TRBD1
J: TRBJ2-7
V: TRBV6-2/TRBV6-3
size: NA
DNA: TGTGCCAGCAGATCGGACAGGTCCTACGAGCAGTACTTC
CDR3: CASRSDRSYEQYF

D: NA
J: TRBJ2-7
V: TRBV20-1
size: many
DNA: TGCAGTGCTGCGAAGGGGACTCTTGTCTACGAGCAGTACTTC
CDR3: CSAAKGTLVYEQYF

D: NA
J: TRBJ2-7
V: TRBV7-2
size: NA
DNA: TGTGCCAGCAGCTTGGGGCTCGGGTTCTCGGAGCAGTACTTC
CDR3: CASSLGLGFSEQYF

D: NA
J: TRBJ1-2
V: TRBV6-5
size: many
DNA: TGTGCCAGCAGTTACTTCGGCAATAACTATGGCTACACCTTC
CDR3: CASSYFGNNYGYTF

D: NA
J: TRBJ2-7
V: TRBV7-9
size: few
DNA: TGTGCCAGCAGCTTTAGGCAGGGAGGCGAGCAGTACTTC
CDR3: CASSFRQGGEQYF

D: NA
J: TRBJ2-7
V: TRBV6-5
size: few
DNA: TGTGCCAGCAGCCTTGACAACCTCGCCCCGTTGCAGTACTTC
CDR3: CASSLDNLAPLQYF

D: NA
J: TRBJ1-5
V: TRBV6-2/TRBV6-3
size: many
DNA: TGTGCCAGCAGTTTTACGACTCCTAATCAGCCCCAGCATTTT
CDR3: CASSFTTPNQPQHF

D: NA
J: TRBJ1-1
V: TRBV7-9
size: many
DNA: TGTGCCAGCAGCCCCTCGGTCTTCAGGGCTTTCTTT
CDR3: CASSPSVFRAFF

D: TRBD1
J: TRBJ2-6
V: TRBV4-3
size: NA
DNA: TGCGCCAGCAGCCAAGCAGACAGGGGGTCCTCTGGGGCCAACGTCCTGACTTTC
CDR3: CASSQADRGSSGANVLTF